This TCR beta chain was recovered during a study of shared clonotypes between healthy human individuals (dated by TCRdb to 2020 to 2022). Concerning the study at large: Two women and a few men aged 18 to 49 years were included in the cohort. Per donor, leukapheresis produced somewhere between about 0.85 and 10 billion PBMCs. To estimate repertoire size and how much clonotypes are shared between individuals, the study performed deep sequencing of blood TCR repertoires from a few healthy adults. To increase sequencing depth and limit assay-specific biases, different laboratories used diverse techniques to prepare libraries and sequence TCR repertoires. The investigation overall reported the following: Pairwise subsampling led to the expectation that sequencing depth would affect the degree of clonotype sharing among donors. Sampling was restricted to blood, and TCR repertoires in tissues likely differ from the TCR repertoires found in blood. Because the study included a small number of donors, the genetic and exposure-history diversity represented was limited.

A word on this clone: Its antigen is currently not known. No much larger clonotype is one base removed from it; base qualities were not supplied.

The donors were healthy, HIV-negative adults who had no recently reported acute infections or vaccinations. All donors were Caucasian adults living in Nashville, Tennessee, USA. For unsorted samples, around 85 million PBMCs were counted, and genomic DNA was extracted using the QIAamp DNA Blood Mini kit. Blood was obtained by leukapheresis, after which PBMCs were separated by Ficoll-Histopaque density gradient centrifugation and cryopreserved in liquid nitrogen vapor phase. Via the germline V gene (reference sequence), CDR1 is MNHEY and CDR2 SMNVEV. Reading from cysteine to phenylalanine, the CDR3 counts 14 amino acids. The entry retains the CDR3 DNA only, 42 bases that are in frame from base 1. Germline trimming amounts to 6 bases on V and 3 bases on J, with 7 as the count of junction bases outside the gene matches. Using the deep immunoSEQ assay, TCR CDR3 regions were amplified from genomic DNA by multiplex PCR. For each cell subset, the extracted genomic DNA was distributed evenly across all wells of several immunoSEQ 96-well plates, and each plate served as one replicate. For unsorted PBMC, each replicate PCR was loaded with approximately 0.3 ug genomic DNA, equivalent to roughly 31,000 T cell genomes. Ten immunoSEQ deep assay plates were used to sequence the unsorted PBMC genomic DNA. Purified libraries were quantified with a Qubit 3.0 fluorometer, sized on a Bioanalyzer 2100, and re-quantified with the KAPA Library Quantification kit. Every immunoSEQ 96-well plate was sequenced on a dedicated single-read 150-cycle Illumina NextSeq 550 flow cell. As for the original processing: Because only junctional sequences without quality scores were contained in the immunoSEQ output, filtering matching that applied to full-length reads could not be performed. Sequences were annotated with PyIR, a Python wrapper for IgBLAST v1.9, and V/J genes and CDR3 were assigned using IMGT germline references. Reads were removed for weak V/J assignments (E-value above 1e-6), missing CDR3, stop codons, out-of-frame junctions, or ambiguous translated residues. V3J clonotypes were defined as sequences sharing the same inferred V gene, J gene, and CDR3 amino acid sequence. Percentage overlap between repertoires was computed as shared unique clonotypes divided by the size of the smaller repertoire. RTK rarefaction, the Chao1 estimator, and Recon v2.1 estimates of unobserved clonotypes were used to assess repertoire richness. TCRdb limited this immuneACCESS table to in-frame rearrangements with V and J called. A share of clones is missing; checked studies link under half to unresolved V genes, and the rest is unexplained. V, J and clone size derive from that table, while D and trimming were established from the DNA sequence. This sample lists 490,000 or so clones; around 80% were detected once. 9.5% to 15% of the sample comes from the top ten.

Sequencing was done on a sample of PBMCs. The rearranged chain carries TRBV27 and TRBJ2-7, with 8 central nucleotides matching TRBD2. This sequence was found in a woman aged 40 to 49 in good health. Some clones in this sample may be carry-over from other donors' samples. CDR3 protein: CASRTSGGNYEQYF. Read as DNA, the sequence is TGTGCCAGCAGAACTAGCGGAGGGAACTACGAGCAGTACTTC.